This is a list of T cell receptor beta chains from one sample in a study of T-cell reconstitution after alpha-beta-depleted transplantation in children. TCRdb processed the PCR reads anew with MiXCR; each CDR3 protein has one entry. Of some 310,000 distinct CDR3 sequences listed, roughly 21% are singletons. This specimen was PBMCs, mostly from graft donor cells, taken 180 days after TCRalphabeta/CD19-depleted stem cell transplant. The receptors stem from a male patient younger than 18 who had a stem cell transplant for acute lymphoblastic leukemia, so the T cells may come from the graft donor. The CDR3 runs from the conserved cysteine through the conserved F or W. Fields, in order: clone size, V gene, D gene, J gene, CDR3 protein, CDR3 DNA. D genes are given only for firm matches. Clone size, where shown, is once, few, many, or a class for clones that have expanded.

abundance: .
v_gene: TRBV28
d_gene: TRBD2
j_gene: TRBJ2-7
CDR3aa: CASSRGLAGGPYEQYF
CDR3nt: TGTGCCAGCAGCCGGGGACTAGCGGGAGGGCCGTACGAGCAGTACTTC

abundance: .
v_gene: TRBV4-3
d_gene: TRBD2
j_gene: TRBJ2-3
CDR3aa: CASSHYSGPSTDTQYF
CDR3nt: TGCGCCAGCAGCCATTATAGCGGGCCTAGCACAGATACGCAGTATTTT

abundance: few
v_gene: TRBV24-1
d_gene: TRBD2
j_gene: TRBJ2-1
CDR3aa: CATSDPTSGSSYNEQFF
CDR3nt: TGTGCCACCAGTGATCCGACTAGCGGGAGCTCCTACAATGAGCAGTTCTTC

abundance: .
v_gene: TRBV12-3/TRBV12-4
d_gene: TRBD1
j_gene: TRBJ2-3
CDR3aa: CASSNRGYTDTQYF
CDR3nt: TGTGCCAGCAGCAACAGGGGATACACAGATACGCAGTATTTT

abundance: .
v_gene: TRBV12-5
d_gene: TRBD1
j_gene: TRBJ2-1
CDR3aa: CASGAILGQGANEQFF
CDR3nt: TGTGCTAGTGGAGCAATCCTGGGACAGGGGGCGAATGAGCAGTTCTTC

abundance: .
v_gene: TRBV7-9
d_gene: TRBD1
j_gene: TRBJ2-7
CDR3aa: CASSARDRGHEQYF
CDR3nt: TGTGCCAGCAGCGCCCGGGACAGGGGCCACGAGCAGTACTTC

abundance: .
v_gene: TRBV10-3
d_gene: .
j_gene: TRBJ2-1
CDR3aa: CAIRAGLNEQFF
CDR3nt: TGTGCCATCAGGGCAGGGTTGAATGAGCAGTTCTTC

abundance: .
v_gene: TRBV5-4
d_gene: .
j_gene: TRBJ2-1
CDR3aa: CARSNREGLSYNEQFF
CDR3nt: TGTGCCCGCAGCAACAGGGAGGGCCTCTCCTACAATGAGCAGTTCTTC

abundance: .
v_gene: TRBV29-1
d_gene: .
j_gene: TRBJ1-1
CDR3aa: CSVYGVLNTEAFF
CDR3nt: TGCAGCGTATACGGGGTTCTGAACACTGAAGCTTTCTTT

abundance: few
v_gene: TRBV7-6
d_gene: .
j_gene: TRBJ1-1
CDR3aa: CASSQRRVRRNTEAFF
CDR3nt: TGTGCCAGCAGTCAGAGGAGGGTAAGACGGAACACTGAAGCTTTCTTT

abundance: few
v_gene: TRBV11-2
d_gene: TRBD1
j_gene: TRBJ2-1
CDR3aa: CASSLGGQGKRSYNEQFF
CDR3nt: TGTGCCAGCAGCTTAGGAGGACAGGGGAAGAGGTCCTACAATGAGCAGTTCTTC

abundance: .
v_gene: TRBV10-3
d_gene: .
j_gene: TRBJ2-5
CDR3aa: CATEREGAKETQYF
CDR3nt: TGTGCCACCGAAAGGGAGGGGGCGAAGGAGACCCAGTACTTC

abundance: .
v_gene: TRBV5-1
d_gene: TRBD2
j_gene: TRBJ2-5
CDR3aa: CASSLLVREVPQETQYF
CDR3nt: TGCGCCAGCAGCTTGTTGGTGCGGGAGGTACCTCAAGAGACCCAGTACTTC

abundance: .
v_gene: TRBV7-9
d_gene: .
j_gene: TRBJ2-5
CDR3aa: CASSLSGSTKETQYF
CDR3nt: TGTGCCAGCAGCTTATCGGGCTCAACAAAAGAGACCCAGTACTTC

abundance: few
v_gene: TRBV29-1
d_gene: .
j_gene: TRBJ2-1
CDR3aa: CSALGADSYNEQFF
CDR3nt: TGCAGCGCACTCGGGGCGGACTCCTACAATGAGCAGTTCTTC

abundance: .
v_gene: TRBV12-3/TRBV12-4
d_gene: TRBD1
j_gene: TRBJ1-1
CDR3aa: CASSTTGVVHTEAFF
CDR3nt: TGTGCCAGCAGTACCACAGGGGTTGTACACACTGAAGCTTTCTTT

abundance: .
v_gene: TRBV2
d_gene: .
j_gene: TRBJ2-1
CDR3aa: CASSETRRGEQFF
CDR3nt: TGTGCCAGCAGTGAGACCAGAAGGGGTGAGCAGTTCTTC

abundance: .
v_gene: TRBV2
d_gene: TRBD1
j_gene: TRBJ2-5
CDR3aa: CASSVGQNQETQYF
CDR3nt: TGTGCCAGCAGTGTGGGACAGAACCAAGAGACCCAGTACTTC

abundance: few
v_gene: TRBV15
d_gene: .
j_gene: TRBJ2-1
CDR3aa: CATTLDPYTVSGDNEQFF
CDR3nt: TGTGCCACCACCCTAGACCCATATACCGTTTCAGGGGACAATGAGCAGTTCTTC

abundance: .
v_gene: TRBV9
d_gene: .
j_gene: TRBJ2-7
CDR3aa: CASSVTPGQKQYF
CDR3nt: TGTGCCAGCAGCGTAACCCCGGGACAAAAGCAGTACTTC

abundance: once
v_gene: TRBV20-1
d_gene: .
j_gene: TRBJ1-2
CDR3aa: CSARDRHSYGYTF
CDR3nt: TGCAGTGCTAGAGACAGACACTCCTATGGCTACACCTTC

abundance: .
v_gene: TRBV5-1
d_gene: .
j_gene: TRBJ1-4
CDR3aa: CASSLGDEKLFF
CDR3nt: TGCGCCAGCAGCCTTGGGGATGAAAAACTGTTTTTT

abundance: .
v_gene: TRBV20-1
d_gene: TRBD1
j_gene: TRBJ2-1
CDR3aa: CSARAGDRAGNEQFF
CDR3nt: TGCAGTGCTAGAGCGGGGGACAGGGCCGGCAATGAGCAGTTCTTC

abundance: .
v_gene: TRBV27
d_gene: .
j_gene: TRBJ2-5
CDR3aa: CASSHRRVAGGKETQYF
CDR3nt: TGTGCCAGCAGTCACCGTCGTGTGGCAGGGGGGAAGGAGACCCAGTACTTC

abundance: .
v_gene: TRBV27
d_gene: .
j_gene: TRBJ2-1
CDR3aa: CASNSGYNEQFF
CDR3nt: TGTGCCAGCAATTCTGGCTACAATGAGCAGTTCTTC

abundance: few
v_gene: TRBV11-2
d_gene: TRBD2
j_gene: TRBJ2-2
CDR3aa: CASSPTSVSGELFF
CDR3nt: TGTGCCAGCAGTCCGACTAGCGTGAGCGGGGAGCTGTTTTTT

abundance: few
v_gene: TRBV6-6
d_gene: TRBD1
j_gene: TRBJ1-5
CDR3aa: CASRGQVNQPQHF
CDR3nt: TGTGCCAGCAGGGGACAGGTCAATCAGCCCCAGCATTTT

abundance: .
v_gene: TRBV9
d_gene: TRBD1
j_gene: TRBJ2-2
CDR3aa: CASSPGTGEGRGLFF
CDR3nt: TGTGCCAGCAGCCCGGGGACAGGGGAAGGGAGGGGGCTGTTTTTT

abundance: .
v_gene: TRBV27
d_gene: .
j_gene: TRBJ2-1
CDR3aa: CASSQPRDWHNEQFF
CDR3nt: TGTGCCAGCAGTCAACCCCGGGACTGGCACAATGAGCAGTTCTTC

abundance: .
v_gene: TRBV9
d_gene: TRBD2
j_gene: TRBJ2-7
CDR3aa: CASSLSPTSGNHEQYF
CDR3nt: TGTGCCAGCAGCTTGTCTCCGACTAGCGGGAACCACGAGCAGTACTTC

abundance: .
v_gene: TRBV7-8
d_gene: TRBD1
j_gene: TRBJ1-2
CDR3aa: CASSLGQVVVHGYTF
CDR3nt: TGTGCCAGCAGCCTTGGACAGGTCGTCGTTCATGGCTACACCTTC

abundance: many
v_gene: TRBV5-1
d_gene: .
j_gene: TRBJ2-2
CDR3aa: CASRSIQGTGELFF
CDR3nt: TGCGCCAGCAGAAGCATACAGGGAACCGGGGAGCTGTTTTTT

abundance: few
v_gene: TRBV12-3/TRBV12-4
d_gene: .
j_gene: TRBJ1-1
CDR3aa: CASSFPLGRANTEAFF
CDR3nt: TGTGCCAGCAGTTTCCCTTTGGGCAGGGCGAACACTGAAGCTTTCTTT

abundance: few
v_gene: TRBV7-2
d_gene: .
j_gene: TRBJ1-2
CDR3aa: CASSLEWGPYYGYTF
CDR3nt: TGTGCCAGCAGCTTAGAATGGGGGCCCTACTATGGCTACACCTTC

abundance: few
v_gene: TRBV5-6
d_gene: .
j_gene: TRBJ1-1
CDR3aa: CASSLPTSMGTEAFF
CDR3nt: TGTGCCAGCAGCTTGCCGACTAGTATGGGCACTGAAGCTTTCTTT

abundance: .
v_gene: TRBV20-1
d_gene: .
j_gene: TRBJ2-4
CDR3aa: CSARAFENIQYF
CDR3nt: TGCAGTGCTAGGGCCTTTGAAAACATTCAGTACTTC

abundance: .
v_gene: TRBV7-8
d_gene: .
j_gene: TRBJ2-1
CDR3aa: CASSLPSGTLYNEQFF
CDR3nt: TGTGCCAGCAGTTTACCGTCCGGGACGTTATACAATGAGCAGTTCTTC

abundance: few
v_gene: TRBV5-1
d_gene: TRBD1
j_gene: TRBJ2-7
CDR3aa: CASRGTVLYEQYF
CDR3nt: TGCGCCAGCAGGGGGACAGTTCTCTACGAGCAGTACTTC

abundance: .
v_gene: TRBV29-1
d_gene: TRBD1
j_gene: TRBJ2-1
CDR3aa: CSAGPGQTYNEQFF
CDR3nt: TGCAGCGCCGGGCCGGGACAGACCTACAATGAGCAGTTCTTC

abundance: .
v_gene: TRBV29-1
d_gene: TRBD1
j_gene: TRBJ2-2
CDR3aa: CSAGTGWNTGELFF
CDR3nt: TGCAGCGCTGGGACAGGGTGGAACACCGGGGAGCTGTTTTTT

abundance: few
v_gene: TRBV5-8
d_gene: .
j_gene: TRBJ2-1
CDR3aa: CASSLFISVNEQFF
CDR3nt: TGTGCCAGCAGCTTGTTTATTAGCGTCAATGAGCAGTTCTTC

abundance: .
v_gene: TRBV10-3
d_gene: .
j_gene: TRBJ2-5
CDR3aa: CAISNSGGAQETQSF
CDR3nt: TGTGCCATCAGCAATAGTGGGGGGGCCCAAGAGACCCAGTCCTTC

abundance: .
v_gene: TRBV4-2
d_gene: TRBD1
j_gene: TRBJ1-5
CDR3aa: CASSYGTTGDNQPQHF
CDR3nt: TGTGCCAGCAGTTATGGTACGACAGGGGACAATCAGCCCCAGCATTTT